This T cell receptor beta chain was found in a study of multiple sclerosis patients with progressive multifocal leukoencephalopathy. Sequencing was performed with immunoSEQ multiplex PCR; in TCRdb, only in-frame clones are kept and a portion is missing. Here the sample spans 25,000 to 30,000 clones, nearly 90% being singletons. CDR1 and CDR2 (germline): SGHVS, FNYEAQ. The length of the CDR3 is 12 residues. Between the trimmed V and J ends, which lost 5 bases and 8 bases, there was a span of 12 bases. A word on this clone: Its target is not known.

Findings and caveats of the study: Lower normalized Shannon entropy suggested reduced TRB diversity in most PML patients.

Time point in this sample: more than 5 months of natalizumab therapy. T1 and T2 blood were collected at 6 and 12 months of natalizumab. The chain links TRBV7-6 to TRBJ1-1; perhaps TRBD1 as D (5 bases). Sequenced material: PBMCs, taken from a patient treated with natalizumab. The source of this sequence is a human donor with multiple sclerosis. CDR3 nucleotide sequence: TGTGCCAGCAGCCAGGGTGGACGGGAAGCTTTCTTT. Amino acids: CASSQGGREAFF.